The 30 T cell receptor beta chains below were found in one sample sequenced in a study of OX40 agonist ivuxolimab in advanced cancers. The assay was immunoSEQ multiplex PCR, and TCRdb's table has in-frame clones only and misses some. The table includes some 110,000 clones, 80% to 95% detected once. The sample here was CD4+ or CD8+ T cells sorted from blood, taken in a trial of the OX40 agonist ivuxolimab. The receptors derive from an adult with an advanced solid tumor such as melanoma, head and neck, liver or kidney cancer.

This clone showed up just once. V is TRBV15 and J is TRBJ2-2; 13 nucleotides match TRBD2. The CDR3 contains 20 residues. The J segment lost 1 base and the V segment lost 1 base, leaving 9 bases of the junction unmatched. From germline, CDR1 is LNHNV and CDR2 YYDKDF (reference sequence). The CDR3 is CATSRGIRTSGSRNTGELFF. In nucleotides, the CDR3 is TGTGCCACCAGCAGAGGGATACGGACTAGCGGGAGTCGGAACACCGGGGAGCTGTTTTTT.

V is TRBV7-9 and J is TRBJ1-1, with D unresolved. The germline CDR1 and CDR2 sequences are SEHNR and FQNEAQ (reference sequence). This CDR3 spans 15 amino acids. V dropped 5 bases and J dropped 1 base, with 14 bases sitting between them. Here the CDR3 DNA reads TGTGCCAGCAGCCTTTTGAGCGGCCAGAACACTGAAGCTTTCTTT. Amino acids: CASSLLSGQNTEAFF.

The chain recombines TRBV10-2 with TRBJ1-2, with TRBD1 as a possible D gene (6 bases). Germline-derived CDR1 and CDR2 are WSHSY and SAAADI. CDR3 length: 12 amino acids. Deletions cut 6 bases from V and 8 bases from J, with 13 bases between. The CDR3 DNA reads TGCGCCAGCAGCGGGGACAACTTAGGCTACACCTTC. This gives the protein CASSGDNLGYTF.

The DNA of the CDR3 is TGTGCCAGCAGTTTATACGCGGTGAACACTGAAGCTTTCTTT. It yields the protein CASSLYAVNTEAFF. The chain uses TRBV28 and TRBJ1-1; D is unresolved. V lost 1 base and J lost 0, with 6 bases in between. Germline-derived CDR1 and CDR2 are MDHEN and SYDVKM. This CDR3 is built from 14 residues.

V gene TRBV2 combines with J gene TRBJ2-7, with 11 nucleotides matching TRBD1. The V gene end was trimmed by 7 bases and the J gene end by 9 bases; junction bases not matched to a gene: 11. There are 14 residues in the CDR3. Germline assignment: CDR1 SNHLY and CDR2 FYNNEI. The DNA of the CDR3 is TGTGCCAGCACCAAGGGACAGGGGGTACCCGGGCAGTACTTC. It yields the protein CASTKGQGVPGQYF.

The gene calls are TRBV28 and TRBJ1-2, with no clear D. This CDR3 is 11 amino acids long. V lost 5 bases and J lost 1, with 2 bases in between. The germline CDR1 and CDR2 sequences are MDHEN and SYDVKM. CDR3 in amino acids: CASSINYGYTF. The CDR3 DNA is TGTGCCAGCAGTATTAACTATGGCTACACCTTC.

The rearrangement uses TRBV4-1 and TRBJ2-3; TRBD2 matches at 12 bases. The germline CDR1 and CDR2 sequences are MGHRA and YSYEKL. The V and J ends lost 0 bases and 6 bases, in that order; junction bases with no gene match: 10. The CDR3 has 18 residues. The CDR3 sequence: CASSQEGSLAGGSDTQYF. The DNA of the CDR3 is TGCGCCAGCAGCCAAGAAGGATCGCTAGCGGGAGGGTCGGATACGCAGTATTTT.

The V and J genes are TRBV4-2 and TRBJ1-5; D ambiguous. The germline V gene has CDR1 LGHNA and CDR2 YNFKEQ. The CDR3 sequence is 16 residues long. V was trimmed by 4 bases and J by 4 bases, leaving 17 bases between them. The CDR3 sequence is CASSPELLGGNQPQHF. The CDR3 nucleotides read TGTGCCAGCAGCCCAGAGTTGCTGGGTGGAAATCAGCCCCAGCATTTT.

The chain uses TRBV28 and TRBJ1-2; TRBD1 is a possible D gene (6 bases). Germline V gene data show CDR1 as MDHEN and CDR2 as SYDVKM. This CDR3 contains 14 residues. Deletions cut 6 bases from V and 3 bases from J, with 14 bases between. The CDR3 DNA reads TGTGCCAGCAGAAAACAGGGTTTTCACTATGGCTACACCTTC. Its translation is CASRKQGFHYGYTF.

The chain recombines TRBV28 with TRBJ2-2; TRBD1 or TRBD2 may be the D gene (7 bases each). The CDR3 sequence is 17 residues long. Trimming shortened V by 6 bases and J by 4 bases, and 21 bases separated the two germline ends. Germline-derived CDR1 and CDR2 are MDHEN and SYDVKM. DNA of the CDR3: TGTGCCAGCAGCTCCCCAGGGGGAGGGCGTATCACCGGGGAGCTGTTTTTT. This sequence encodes CASSSPGGGRITGELFF.

CDR3 bases: TGTGCCAGCAGCTTACGGGTAGCGGGAGGTCCACTAGCCAAAAACATTCAGTACTTC. Translated: CASSLRVAGGPLAKNIQYF. The chain couples TRBV7-2 to TRBJ2-4; 10 bases map to TRBD2. V dropped 2 bases and J dropped 0; count of bases not matched to a gene: 10. CDR1 and CDR2 from the germline V gene are SGHTA and FQGNSA. This CDR3 has 19 amino acids. The full variable domain, in which reference TRBV7-2 and TRBJ2-4 provide the parts outside the CDR3, is GAGVSQSPSNKVTEKGKDVELRCDPISGHTALYWYRQSLGQGLEFLIYFQGNSAPDKSGLPSDRFSAERTGGSVSTLTIQRTQQEDSAVYLCASSLRVAGGPLAKNIQYFGAGTRLSVL.

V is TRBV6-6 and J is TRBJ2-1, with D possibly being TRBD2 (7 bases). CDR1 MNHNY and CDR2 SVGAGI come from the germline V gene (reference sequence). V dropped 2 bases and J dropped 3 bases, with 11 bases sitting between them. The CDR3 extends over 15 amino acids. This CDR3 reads CASSYGGGSYNEQFF. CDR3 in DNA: TGTGCCAGCAGTTACGGGGGCGGGAGCTACAATGAGCAGTTCTTC.

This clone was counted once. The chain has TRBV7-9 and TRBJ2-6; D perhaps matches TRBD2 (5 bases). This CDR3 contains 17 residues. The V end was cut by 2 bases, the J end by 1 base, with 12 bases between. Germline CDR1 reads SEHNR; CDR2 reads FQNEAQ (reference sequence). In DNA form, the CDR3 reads TGTGCCAGCAGCTTACTCGCGAGAGGGTCTGGGGCCAACGTCCTGACTTTC. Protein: CASSLLARGSGANVLTF.

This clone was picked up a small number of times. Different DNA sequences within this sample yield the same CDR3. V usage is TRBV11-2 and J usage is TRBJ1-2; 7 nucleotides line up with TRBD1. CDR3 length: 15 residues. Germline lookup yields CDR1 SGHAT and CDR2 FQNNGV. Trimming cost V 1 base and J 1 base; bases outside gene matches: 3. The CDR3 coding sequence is TGTGCCAGCAGCTTAGCGGGGACAGTTAACTATGGCTACACCTTC. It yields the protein CASSLAGTVNYGYTF.

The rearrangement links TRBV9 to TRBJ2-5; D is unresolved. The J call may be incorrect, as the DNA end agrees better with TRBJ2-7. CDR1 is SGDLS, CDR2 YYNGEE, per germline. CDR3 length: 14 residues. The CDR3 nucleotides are TGTGCCAGCAGCGTAGGACTGTTGTCCTACGAGCAGTACTTC. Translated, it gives CASSVGLLSYEQYF.

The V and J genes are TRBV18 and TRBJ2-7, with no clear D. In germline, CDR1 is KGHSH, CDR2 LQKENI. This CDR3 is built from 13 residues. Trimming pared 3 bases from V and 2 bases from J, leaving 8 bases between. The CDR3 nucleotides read TGTGCCAGCTCACCTCCCTATACCTACGAGCAGTACTTC. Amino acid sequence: CASSPPYTYEQYF.

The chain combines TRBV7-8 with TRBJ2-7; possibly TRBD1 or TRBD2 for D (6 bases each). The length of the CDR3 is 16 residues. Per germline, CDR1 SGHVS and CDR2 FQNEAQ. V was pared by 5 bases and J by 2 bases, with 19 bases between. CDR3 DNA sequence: TGTGCCAGCAGCCGTCTGGGGGCAGCGGGCGCCTACGAGCAGTACTTC. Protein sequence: CASSRLGAAGAYEQYF.

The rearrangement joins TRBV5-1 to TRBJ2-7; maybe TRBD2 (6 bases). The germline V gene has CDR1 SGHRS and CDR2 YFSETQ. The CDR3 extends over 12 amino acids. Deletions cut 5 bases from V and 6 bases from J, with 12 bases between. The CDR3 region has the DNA TGCGCCAGCAGATCGGAGGGGCTCGAGCAGTACTTC. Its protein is CASRSEGLEQYF.

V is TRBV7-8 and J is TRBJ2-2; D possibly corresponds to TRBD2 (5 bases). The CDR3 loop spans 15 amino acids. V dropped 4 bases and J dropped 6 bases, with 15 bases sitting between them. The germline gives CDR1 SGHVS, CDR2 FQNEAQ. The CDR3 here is CASSSRAEGPGELFF. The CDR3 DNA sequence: TGTGCCAGCAGCTCGCGGGCCGAAGGTCCCGGGGAGCTGTTTTTT.

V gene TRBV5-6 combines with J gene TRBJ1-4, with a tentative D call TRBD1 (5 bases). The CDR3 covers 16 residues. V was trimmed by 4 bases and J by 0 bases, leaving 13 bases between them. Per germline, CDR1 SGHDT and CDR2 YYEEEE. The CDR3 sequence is CASSEWGLATNEKLFF. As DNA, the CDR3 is TGTGCCAGCAGCGAGTGGGGCCTAGCAACTAATGAAAAACTGTTTTTT.

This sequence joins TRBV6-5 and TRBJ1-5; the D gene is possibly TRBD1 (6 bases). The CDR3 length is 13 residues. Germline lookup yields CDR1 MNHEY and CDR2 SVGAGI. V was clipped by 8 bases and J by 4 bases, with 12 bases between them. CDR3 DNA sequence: TGTGCCAGCGGAACAGGGTGGAATCAGCCCCAGCATTTT. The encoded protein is CASGTGWNQPQHF.

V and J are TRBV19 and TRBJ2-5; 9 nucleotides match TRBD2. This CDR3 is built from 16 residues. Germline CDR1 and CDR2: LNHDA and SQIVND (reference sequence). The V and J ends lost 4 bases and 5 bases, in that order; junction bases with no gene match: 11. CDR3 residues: CASSTSESGRWETQYF. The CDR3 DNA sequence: TGTGCCAGTAGTACTTCCGAGAGCGGGAGGTGGGAGACCCAGTACTTC.

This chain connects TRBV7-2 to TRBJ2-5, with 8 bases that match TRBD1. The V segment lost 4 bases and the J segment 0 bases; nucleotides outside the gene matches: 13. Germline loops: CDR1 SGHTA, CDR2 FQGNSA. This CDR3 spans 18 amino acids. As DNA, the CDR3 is TGTGCCAGCAGCTCCCGACAGGGGCAGGCTGGGTACCAAGAGACCCAGTACTTC. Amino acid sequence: CASSSRQGQAGYQETQYF.

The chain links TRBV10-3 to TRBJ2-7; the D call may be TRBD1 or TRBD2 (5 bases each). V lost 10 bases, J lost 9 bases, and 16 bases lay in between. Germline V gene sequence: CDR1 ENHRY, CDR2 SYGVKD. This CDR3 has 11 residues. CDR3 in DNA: TGTGCCACCATGGACATGGACTCGCAGTACTTC. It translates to CATMDMDSQYF.

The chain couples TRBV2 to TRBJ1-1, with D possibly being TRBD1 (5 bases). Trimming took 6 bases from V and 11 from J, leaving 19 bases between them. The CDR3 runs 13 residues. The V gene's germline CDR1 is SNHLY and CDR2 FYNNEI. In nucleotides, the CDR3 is TGTGCCAGCAGCCTTCGCCGGGACCTTGAGGCTTTCTTT. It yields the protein CASSLRRDLEAFF.

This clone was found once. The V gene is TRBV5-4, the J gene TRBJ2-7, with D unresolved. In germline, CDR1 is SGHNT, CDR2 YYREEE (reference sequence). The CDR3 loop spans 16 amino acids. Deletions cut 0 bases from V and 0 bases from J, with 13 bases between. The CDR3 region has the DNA TGTGCCAGCAGCTTGGGCTCGGCCGTAAGCTCCTACGAGCAGTACTTC. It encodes CASSLGSAVSSYEQYF.

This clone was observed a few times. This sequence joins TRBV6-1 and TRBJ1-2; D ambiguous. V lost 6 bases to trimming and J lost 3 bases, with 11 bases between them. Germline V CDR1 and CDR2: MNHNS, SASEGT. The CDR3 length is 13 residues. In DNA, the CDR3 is TGTGCCAGCAGCCCCTTAGGACACTATGGCTACACCTTC. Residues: CASSPLGHYGYTF.

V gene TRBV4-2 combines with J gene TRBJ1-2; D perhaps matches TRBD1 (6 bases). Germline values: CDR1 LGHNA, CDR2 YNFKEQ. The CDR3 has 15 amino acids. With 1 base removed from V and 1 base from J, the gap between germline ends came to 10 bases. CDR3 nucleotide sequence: TGTGCCAGCAGCCAAGGAGGGACATTTAACTATGGCTACACCTTC. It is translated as CASSQGGTFNYGYTF.

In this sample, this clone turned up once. DNA of the CDR3: TGTGCCAGCAGCGTTGACAGGAACTATGGCTACACCTTC. Amino acid sequence: CASSVDRNYGYTF. The gene calls are TRBV7-3 and TRBJ1-2, with D possibly being TRBD1 (6 bases). V was pared by 5 bases and J by 2 bases, with 9 bases between. CDR1 and CDR2 from the germline V gene are SGHTA and FQGTGA. CDR3 length: 13 amino acids.

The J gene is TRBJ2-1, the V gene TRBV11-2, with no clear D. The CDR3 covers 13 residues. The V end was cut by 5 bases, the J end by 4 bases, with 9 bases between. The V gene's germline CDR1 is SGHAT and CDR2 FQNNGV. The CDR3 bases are TGTGCCAGCAGCCCCTCACATTACAATGAGCAGTTCTTC. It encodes CASSPSHYNEQFF.